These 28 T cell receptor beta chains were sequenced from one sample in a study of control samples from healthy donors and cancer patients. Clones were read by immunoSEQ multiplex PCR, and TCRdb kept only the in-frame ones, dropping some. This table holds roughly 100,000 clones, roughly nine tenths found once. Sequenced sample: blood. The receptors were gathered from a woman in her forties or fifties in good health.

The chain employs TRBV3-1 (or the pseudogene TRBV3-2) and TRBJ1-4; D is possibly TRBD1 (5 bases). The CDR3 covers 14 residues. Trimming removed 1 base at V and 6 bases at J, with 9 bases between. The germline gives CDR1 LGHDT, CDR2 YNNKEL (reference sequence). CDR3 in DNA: TGTGCCAGCAGCCAAGGGCAGGGTGATGAAAAACTGTTTTTT. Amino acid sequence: CASSQGQGDEKLFF.

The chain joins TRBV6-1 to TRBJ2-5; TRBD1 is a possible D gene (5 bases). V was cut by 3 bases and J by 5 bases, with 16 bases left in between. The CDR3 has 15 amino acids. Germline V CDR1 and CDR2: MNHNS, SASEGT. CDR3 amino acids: CASSDGQGWSETQYF. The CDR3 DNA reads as TGTGCCAGCAGTGACGGGCAGGGCTGGTCGGAGACCCAGTACTTC.

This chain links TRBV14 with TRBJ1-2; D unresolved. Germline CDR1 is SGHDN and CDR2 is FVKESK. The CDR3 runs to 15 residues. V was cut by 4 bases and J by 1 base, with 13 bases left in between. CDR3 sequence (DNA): TGTGCCAGCAGCCCCCACGGGCCGGTTAACTATGGCTACACCTTC. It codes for CASSPHGPVNYGYTF. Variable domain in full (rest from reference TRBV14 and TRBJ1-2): EAGVTQFPSHSVIEKGQTVTLRCDPISGHDNLYWYRRVMGKEIKFLLHFVKESKQDESGMPNNRFLAERTGGTYSTLKVQPAELEDSGVYFCASSPHGPVNYGYTFGSGTRLTVV.

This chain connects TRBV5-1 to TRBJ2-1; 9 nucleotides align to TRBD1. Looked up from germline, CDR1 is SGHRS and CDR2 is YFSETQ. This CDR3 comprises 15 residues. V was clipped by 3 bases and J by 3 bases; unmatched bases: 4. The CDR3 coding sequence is TGCGCCAGCAGCTCACCGGGACAGGGCTACAATGAGCAGTTCTTC. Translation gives CASSSPGQGYNEQFF.

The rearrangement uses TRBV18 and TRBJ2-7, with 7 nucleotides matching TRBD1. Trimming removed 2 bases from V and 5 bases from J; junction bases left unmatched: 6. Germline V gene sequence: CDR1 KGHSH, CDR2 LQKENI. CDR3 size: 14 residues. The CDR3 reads CASSPITGVDEQYF. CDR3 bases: TGTGCCAGCTCACCAATCACAGGGGTGGACGAGCAGTACTTC.

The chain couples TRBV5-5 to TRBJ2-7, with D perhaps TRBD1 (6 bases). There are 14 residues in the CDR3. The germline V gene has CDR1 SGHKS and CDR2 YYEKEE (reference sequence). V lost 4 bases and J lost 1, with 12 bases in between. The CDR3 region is CASSPRDTSYEQYF. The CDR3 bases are TGTGCCAGCAGCCCCCGGGACACATCCTACGAGCAGTACTTC.

CDR3: CASSQDFSTWDEQFF. Here the CDR3 DNA reads TGCGCCAGCAGCCAAGATTTCTCTACGTGGGATGAGCAGTTCTTC. The genes are TRBV4-3 and TRBJ2-1; no firm D call. The CDR3 length is 15 residues. V was clipped by 0 bases and J by 8 bases, with 14 bases between them. Per the germline V gene, CDR1 is LGHNA and CDR2 is YSLEER.

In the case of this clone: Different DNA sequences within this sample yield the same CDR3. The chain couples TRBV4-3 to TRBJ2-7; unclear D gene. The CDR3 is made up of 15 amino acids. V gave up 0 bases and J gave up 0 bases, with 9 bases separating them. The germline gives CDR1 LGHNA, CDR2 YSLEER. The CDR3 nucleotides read TGCGCCAGCAGCCAAGATAGCAGCAGCTCCTACGAGCAGTACTTC. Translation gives CASSQDSSSSYEQYF.

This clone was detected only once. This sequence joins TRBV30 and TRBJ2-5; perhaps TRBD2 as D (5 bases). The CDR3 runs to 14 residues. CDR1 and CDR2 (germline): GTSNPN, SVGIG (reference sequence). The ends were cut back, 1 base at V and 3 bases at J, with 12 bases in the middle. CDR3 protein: CAWSARWREETQYF. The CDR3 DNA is TGTGCCTGGAGTGCCAGATGGCGGGAAGAGACCCAGTACTTC.

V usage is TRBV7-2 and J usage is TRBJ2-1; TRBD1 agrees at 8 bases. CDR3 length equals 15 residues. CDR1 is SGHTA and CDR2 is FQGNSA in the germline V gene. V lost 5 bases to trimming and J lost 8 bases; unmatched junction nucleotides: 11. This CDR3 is CASSPGQGEVDEQFF. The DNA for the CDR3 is TGTGCCAGCAGCCCCGGACAGGGTGAGGTGGATGAGCAGTTCTTC.

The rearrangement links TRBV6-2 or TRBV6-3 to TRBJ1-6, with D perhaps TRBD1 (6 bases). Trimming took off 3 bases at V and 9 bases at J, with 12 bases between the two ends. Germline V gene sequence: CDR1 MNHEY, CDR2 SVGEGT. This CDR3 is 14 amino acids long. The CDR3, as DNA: TGTGCCAGCAGTTATAACAGGGTCGTTTCACCCCTCCACTTT. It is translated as CASSYNRVVSPLHF.

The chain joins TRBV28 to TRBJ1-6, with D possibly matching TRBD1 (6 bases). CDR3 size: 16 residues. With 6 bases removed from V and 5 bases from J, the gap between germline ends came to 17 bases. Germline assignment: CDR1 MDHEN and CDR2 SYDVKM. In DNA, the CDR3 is TGTGCCAGCAGGAGACAGGCGTATTTCAATAATTCACCCCTCCACTTT. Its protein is CASRRQAYFNNSPLHF.

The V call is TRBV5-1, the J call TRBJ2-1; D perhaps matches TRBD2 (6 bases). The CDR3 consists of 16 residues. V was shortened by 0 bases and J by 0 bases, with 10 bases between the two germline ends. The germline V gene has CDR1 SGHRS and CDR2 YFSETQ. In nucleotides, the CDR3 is TGCGCCAGCAGCTTGGGGAGGGTGGGCTCCTACAATGAGCAGTTCTTC. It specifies CASSLGRVGSYNEQFF. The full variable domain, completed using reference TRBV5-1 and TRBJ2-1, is KAGVTQTPRYLIKTRGQQVTLSCSPISGHRSVSWYQQTPGQGLQFLFEYFSETQRNKGNFPGRFSGRQFSNSRSEMNVSTLELGDSALYLCASSLGRVGSYNEQFFGPGTRLTVL.

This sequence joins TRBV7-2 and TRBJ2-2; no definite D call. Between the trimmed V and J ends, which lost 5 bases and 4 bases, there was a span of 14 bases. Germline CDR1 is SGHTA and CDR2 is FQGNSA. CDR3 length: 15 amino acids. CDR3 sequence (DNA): TGTGCCAGCAGCCCCCGCCGTACCTCCACCGGGGAGCTGTTTTTT. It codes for CASSPRRTSTGELFF.

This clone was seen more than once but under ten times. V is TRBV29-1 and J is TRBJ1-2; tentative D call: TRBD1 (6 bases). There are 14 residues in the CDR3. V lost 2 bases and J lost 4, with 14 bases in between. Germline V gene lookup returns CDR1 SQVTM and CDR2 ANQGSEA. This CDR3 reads CSVERAGVLYGYTF. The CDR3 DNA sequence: TGCAGCGTTGAAAGGGCAGGGGTCCTCTATGGCTACACCTTC.

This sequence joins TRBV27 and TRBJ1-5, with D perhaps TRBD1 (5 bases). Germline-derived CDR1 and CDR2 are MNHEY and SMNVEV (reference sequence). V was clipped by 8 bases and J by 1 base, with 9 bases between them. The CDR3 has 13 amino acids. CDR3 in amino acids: CASGRGSNQPQHF. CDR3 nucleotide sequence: TGTGCCAGCGGGCGGGGGAGCAATCAGCCCCAGCATTTT.

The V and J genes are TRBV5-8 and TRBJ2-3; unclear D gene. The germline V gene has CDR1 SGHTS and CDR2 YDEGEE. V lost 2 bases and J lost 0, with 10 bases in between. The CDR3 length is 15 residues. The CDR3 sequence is CASSFNALSTDTQYF. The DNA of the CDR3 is TGTGCCAGCAGCTTCAACGCCTTGAGCACAGATACGCAGTATTTT. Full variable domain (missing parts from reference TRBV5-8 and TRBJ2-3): EAGVTQSPTHLIKTRGQQATLRCSPISGHTSVYWYQQALGLGLQFLLWYDEGEERNRGNFPPRFSGRQFPNYSSELNVNALELEDSALYLCASSFNALSTDTQYFGPGTRLTVL.

CDR3 residues: CASSQRRRELFF. The CDR3 nucleotides read TGCGCCAGCAGCCAGCGGCGGCGGGAGCTGTTTTTT. The chain has TRBV4-3 and TRBJ2-2; the D is unclear. This CDR3 contains 12 residues. Germline CDR1 LGHNA, CDR2 YSLEER. The V gene lost 3 bases and the J gene lost 9 bases, with 8 bases spanning the gap.

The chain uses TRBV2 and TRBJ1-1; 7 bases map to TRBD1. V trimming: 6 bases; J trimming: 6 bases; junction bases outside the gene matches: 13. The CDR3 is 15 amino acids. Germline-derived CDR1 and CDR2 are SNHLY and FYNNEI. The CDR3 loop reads CASRGGVTGISEAFF. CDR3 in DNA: TGTGCCAGCAGGGGGGGGGTGACAGGGATCTCTGAAGCTTTCTTT.

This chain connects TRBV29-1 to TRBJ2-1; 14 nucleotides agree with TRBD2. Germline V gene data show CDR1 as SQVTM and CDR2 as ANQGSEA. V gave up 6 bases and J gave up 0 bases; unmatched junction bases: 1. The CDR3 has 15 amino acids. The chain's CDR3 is CSVGTSGSSYNEQFF. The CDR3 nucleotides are TGCAGCGTGGGGACTAGCGGGAGCTCCTACAATGAGCAGTTCTTC.

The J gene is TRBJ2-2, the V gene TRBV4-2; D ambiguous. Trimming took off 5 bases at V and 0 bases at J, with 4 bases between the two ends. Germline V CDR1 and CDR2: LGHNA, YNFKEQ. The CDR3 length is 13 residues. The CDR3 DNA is TGTGCCAGCAGCTCCGCGAACACCGGGGAGCTGTTTTTT. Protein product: CASSSANTGELFF.

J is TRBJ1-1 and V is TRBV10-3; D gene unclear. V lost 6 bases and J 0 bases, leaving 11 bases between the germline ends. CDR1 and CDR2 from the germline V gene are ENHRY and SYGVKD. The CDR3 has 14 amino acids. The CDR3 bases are TGTGCCATCAGCGGAAACAATTTGAACACTGAAGCTTTCTTT. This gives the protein CAISGNNLNTEAFF.

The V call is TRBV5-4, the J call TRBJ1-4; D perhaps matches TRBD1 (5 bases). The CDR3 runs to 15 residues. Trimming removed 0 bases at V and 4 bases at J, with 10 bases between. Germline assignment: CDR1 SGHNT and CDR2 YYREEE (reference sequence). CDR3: CASSLVEGSNEKLFF. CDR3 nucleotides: TGTGCCAGCAGCTTGGTCGAGGGGAGTAATGAAAAACTGTTTTTT.

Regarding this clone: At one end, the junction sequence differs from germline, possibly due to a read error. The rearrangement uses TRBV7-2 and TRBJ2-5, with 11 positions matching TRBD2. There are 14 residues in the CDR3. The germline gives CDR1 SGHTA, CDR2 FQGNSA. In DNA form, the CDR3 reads TGTGCCAGCAGCCTAGCGGGGGGAGGAGAGACCCAGTACTTC. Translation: CASSLAGGGETQYF.

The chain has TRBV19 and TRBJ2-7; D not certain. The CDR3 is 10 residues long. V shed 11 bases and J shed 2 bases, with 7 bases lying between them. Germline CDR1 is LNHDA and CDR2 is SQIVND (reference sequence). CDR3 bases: TGTGCCGCAGGTACCTACGAGCAGTACTTC. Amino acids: CAAGTYEQYF.

The CDR3 DNA reads TGTGCCAGTAGTATAGACCTGCGAGGTGGCCCAGATACGCAGTATTTT. Translation gives CASSIDLRGGPDTQYF. The chain uses TRBV19 and TRBJ2-3; D remains ambiguous. The V end was cut by 0 bases, the J end by 4 bases, with 14 bases between. Germline V gives CDR1 LNHDA, CDR2 SQIVND (reference sequence). CDR3 size: 16 residues.

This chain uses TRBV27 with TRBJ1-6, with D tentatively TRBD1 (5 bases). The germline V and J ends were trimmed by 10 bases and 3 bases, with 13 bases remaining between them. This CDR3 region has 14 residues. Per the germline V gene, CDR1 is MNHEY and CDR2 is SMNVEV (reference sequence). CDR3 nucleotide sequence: TGTGCCACGAGGCTTGGGGGCTATAATTCACCCCTCCACTTT. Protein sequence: CATRLGGYNSPLHF.

CDR3 in DNA: TGTGCCAGCAGCTTAAACGCGAAACAGGGGACGTTAGCACCCCTCCACTTT. Protein sequence: CASSLNAKQGTLAPLHF. V gene TRBV5-5 combines with J gene TRBJ1-6, with 7 bases matching TRBD1. CDR1 and CDR2 (germline): SGHKS, YYEKEE (reference sequence). This CDR3 has 17 residues. After removal of 2 bases from V and 11 bases from J, the junction contained 16 bases not matched to a gene.